These T cell receptor beta chains were read from a single sample in a study of CD8 T cells in ankylosing spondylitis. TCRdb passed the 5' RACE reads through MiXCR, listing each CDR3 protein once. The sample has 150,000 or so distinct CDR3 sequences, around a tenth seen once. The specimen was blood, either unsorted or a sorted T cell fraction (not recorded which). These receptors were taken from a male donor with ankylosing spondylitis or in good health (not recorded which). The CDR3 runs from the conserved cysteine through the conserved F or W. Each record gives: clone size, J gene, V gene, D gene, CDR3 protein, CDR3 DNA. A D gene is named only where the DNA matches it firmly. Clone size is not always given. Where it is, it says once, few, many or a class for expanded clones.

many	TRBJ2-7	TRBV5-5	TRBD2	CASSLIKASGSYEQYF	TGTGCCAGCAGCTTGATAAAGGCTAGCGGTTCCTACGAGCAGTACTTC
NA	TRBJ2-1	TRBV3-1	NA	CASSRSGTWRPNEQFF	TGTGCCAGCAGCCGCTCTGGGACTTGGAGACCTAATGAGCAGTTCTTC
NA	TRBJ2-3	TRBV20-1	TRBD2	CSARTGLASQEGTQYF	TGCAGTGCTCGAACGGGACTAGCAAGTCAGGAGGGTACGCAGTATTTT
many	TRBJ2-3	TRBV28	NA	CASRGAPGAADTQYF	TGTGCCAGCAGAGGGGCCCCCGGGGCAGCAGATACGCAGTATTTT
NA	TRBJ2-5	TRBV29-1	TRBD2	CSCGGAETQYF	TGCAGCTGCGGGGGAGCAGAGACCCAGTACTTC
few	TRBJ2-1	TRBV20-1	NA	CSADRDGQFF	TGCAGTGCTGACCGGGACGGGCAGTTCTTC
NA	TRBJ1-5	TRBV7-2	NA	CASSLGSARADQPQHF	TGTGCCAGCAGCTTAGGCTCGGCCCGGGCAGACCAGCCCCAGCATTTT
many	TRBJ1-1	TRBV12-3/TRBV12-4	NA	CASGLGNMNTEAFF	TGTGCCAGCGGATTGGGGAACATGAACACTGAAGCTTTCTTT
many	TRBJ2-1	TRBV6-1	TRBD2	CASSSGRDDEQFF	TGTGCCAGCAGCTCCGGGAGGGACGATGAGCAGTTCTTC
many	TRBJ1-2	TRBV27	NA	CASSSDSTSYGYTF	TGTGCCAGCAGTTCGGACAGTACTTCTTATGGCTACACCTTC
NA	TRBJ2-2	TRBV7-6	NA	CASSLTPMDTGELFF	TGTGCCAGCAGCTTAACCCCCATGGACACCGGGGAGCTGTTTTTT
once	TRBJ1-1	TRBV5-1	TRBD1	CASSSRQGGNTEAFF	TGCGCCAGCAGCTCCCGACAGGGGGGTAACACTGAAGCTTTCTTT
many	TRBJ1-2	TRBV9	NA	CASSVATIGAAYGYTF	TGTGCCAGCAGCGTAGCTACTATAGGGGCCGCCTATGGCTACACCTTC
many	TRBJ2-3	TRBV11-2	NA	CASSPRGTDTQYF	TGTGCCAGCTCCCCGAGGGGCACAGATACGCAGTATTTT
many	TRBJ2-7	TRBV5-1	NA	CASSLARGPFDEQYF	TGCGCCAGCAGCTTGGCCCGCGGACCTTTCGACGAGCAGTACTTC
few	TRBJ2-1	TRBV1	NA	CASSKGLAGIEQFF	TGTGCCAGCAGCAAGGGACTAGCGGGGATTGAGCAGTTCTTC
NA	TRBJ2-1	TRBV7-8	TRBD2	CASSPGYYSGRAPYNEQFF	TGTGCCAGCAGCCCCGGCTATTATAGCGGGAGGGCCCCCTACAATGAGCAGTTCTTC
many	TRBJ1-2	TRBV20-1	NA	CSAREMMQRAGYTF	TGCAGTGCTAGAGAAATGATGCAGAGAGCGGGCTACACCTTC
NA	TRBJ2-1	TRBV5-1	NA	CASSWGWGAGRSYNEQFF	TGCGCCAGCAGCTGGGGGTGGGGAGCGGGTCGTTCCTACAATGAGCAGTTCTTC
NA	TRBJ2-7	TRBV19	NA	CASSIKARALDEQYF	TGTGCCAGTAGTATTAAGGCGAGGGCCCTTGACGAGCAGTACTTC
many	TRBJ2-7	TRBV21-1	NA	CASSKALRTVFDEQYF	TGTGCCAGCAGCAAAGCGCTCAGGACAGTTTTCGACGAGCAGTACTTC
many	TRBJ1-1	TRBV6-2/TRBV6-3	NA	CASSSGLYTEAFF	TGTGCCAGCAGTTCCGGACTTTACACTGAAGCTTTCTTT
few	TRBJ2-7	TRBV5-1	NA	CASSLALEGGEQYF	TGCGCCAGCAGCTTGGCCCTCGAAGGGGGCGAGCAGTACTTC
many	TRBJ2-5	TRBV20-1	NA	CSVPHISQETQYF	TGCAGTGTCCCACACATTTCCCAAGAGACCCAGTACTTC
NA	TRBJ2-5	TRBV3-1	NA	CASSPGTLVKETQYF	TGTGCCAGCAGCCCCGGGACTCTTGTTAAGGAGACCCAGTACTTC
NA	TRBJ2-1	TRBV12-2	NA	CASRLEGTSGRRVTDNEQFF	TGTGCAAGTCGCTTAGAGGGGACTAGCGGGAGGAGGGTCACGGACAATGAGCAGTTCTTC
many	TRBJ2-1	TRBV3-1	NA	CASSQSTSSYNEQFF	TGTGCCAGCAGCCAAAGTACAAGCTCCTACAATGAGCAGTTCTTC
many	TRBJ2-3	TRBV25-1	NA	CASSEIREGSDTQYF	TGTGCCAGCAGTGAGATCCGGGAAGGGTCAGATACGCAGTATTTT
many	TRBJ2-1	TRBV20-1	TRBD2	CSSDRGTSGIHNEQFF	TGCAGCTCTGACAGAGGGACTAGCGGGATTCACAATGAGCAGTTCTTC
NA	TRBJ2-3	TRBV24-1	NA	CATSDFDTDTQYF	TGTGCCACCAGTGATTTTGACACAGATACGCAGTATTTT
many	TRBJ2-3	TRBV9	NA	CASSASGGPSTDTQYF	TGTGCCAGCAGCGCTTCCGGGGGCCCAAGCACAGATACGCAGTATTTT
many	TRBJ2-2	TRBV5-1	NA	CASSLTSPRGTNTGELFF	TGCGCCAGCAGCTTGACCAGCCCCAGGGGTACGAACACCGGGGAGCTGTTTTTT
many	TRBJ1-4	TRBV7-6	NA	CASSLVTRRDEKLFF	TGTGCCAGCAGCTTAGTTACAAGACGGGATGAAAAACTGTTTTTT